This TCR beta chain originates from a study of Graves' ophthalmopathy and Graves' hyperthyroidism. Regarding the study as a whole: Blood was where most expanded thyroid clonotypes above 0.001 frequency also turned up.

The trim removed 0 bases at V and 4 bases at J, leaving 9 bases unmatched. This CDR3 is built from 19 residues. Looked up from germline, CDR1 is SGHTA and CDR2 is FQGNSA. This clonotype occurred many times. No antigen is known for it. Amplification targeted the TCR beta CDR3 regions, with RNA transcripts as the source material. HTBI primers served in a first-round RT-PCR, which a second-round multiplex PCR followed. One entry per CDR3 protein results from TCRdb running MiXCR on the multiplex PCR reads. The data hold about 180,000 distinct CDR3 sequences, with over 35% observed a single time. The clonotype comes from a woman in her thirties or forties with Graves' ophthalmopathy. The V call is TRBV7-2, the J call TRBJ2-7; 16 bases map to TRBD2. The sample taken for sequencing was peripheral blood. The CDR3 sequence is CASSLAPGLAGGPLYEQYF. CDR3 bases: TGTGCCAGCAGCTTAGCGCCGGGACTAGCGGGAGGGCCGTTATACGAGCAGTACTTC.